The 21 T cell receptor beta chains in this list originate from one sample, sequenced in a study of cytomegalovirus exposure and HLA in healthy donors. The study ran its PCR with 60 Vbeta and 13 Jbeta primers. Measured with immunoSEQ multiplex PCR; TCRdb has only the in-frame clones, and not every one. Seen in this sample are about 130,000 clones; the ten most common clones hold approximately 1.8%. The sequenced sample consisted of PBMCs. The origin of the receptors is a man between 18 and 35 years old in good health and CMV-seronegative.

This chain joins TRBV6-1 and TRBJ2-7; TRBD2 is a possible D gene (7 bases). The germline V gene has CDR1 MNHNS and CDR2 SASEGT. Trimming removed 5 bases at V and 4 bases at J, with 15 bases between. The CDR3 loop spans 14 amino acids. Here the CDR3 DNA reads TGTGCCAGCAGTTTAGGGGGGGGTTGGTACGAGCAGTACTTC. This codes for CASSLGGGWYEQYF.

In nucleotides, the CDR3 is TGTGCCAGCAGCCTCACAGCCTACGAGCAGTACTTC. It yields the protein CASSLTAYEQYF. V usage is TRBV7-9 and J usage is TRBJ2-7; unclear D gene. The ends were cut back, 5 bases at V and 2 bases at J, with 7 bases in the middle. The CDR3 length is 12 residues. Germline V CDR1 and CDR2: SEHNR, FQNEAQ (reference sequence). The full variable domain, its missing parts supplied by reference TRBV7-9 and TRBJ2-7, is DTGVSQNPRHKITKRGQNVTFRCDPISEHNRLYWYRQTLGQGPEFLTYFQNEAQLEKSRLLSDRFSAERPKGSFSTLEIQRTEQGDSAMYLCASSLTAYEQYFGPGTRLTVT.

Points on this clone: Other DNA sequences from this sample encode an identical CDR3 as well. The chain carries TRBV5-1 and TRBJ2-7; TRBD2 matches at 14 bases. This CDR3 has 17 residues. Germline-derived CDR1 and CDR2 are SGHRS and YFSETQ. Losses at the gene ends were 4 bases for V and 1 base for J; bases not matched to a gene: 7. The CDR3, as DNA: TGCGCCAGCAGCACGGGACTAGCGGGAGCCTCGTCCTACGAGCAGTACTTC. It yields the protein CASSTGLAGASSYEQYF.

This rearrangement joins TRBV10-3 to TRBJ2-1, with 14 bases lining up with TRBD2. The CDR3 runs to 17 residues. Trimming removed 4 bases from V and 8 bases from J; junction bases left unmatched: 10. CDR1 is ENHRY, CDR2 SYGVKD, per germline. CDR3 sequence: CAISVVPGLAGDHEQFF. For the CDR3, the DNA is TGTGCCATCAGTGTCGTTCCGGGACTAGCGGGAGACCATGAGCAGTTCTTC.

The rearrangement joins TRBV4-3 to TRBJ1-4; perhaps TRBD1 as D (5 bases). The CDR3 consists of 15 residues. Trimming pared 1 base from V and 3 bases from J, leaving 9 bases between. The V gene's germline CDR1 is LGHNA and CDR2 YSLEER. CDR3 coding DNA: TGCGCCAGCAGCCAAGGCACAGGTTCTAATGAAAAACTGTTTTTT. Translating gives CASSQGTGSNEKLFF.

V is TRBV20-1 and J is TRBJ1-2, with D hard to call. The CDR3 runs 11 residues. The germline gives CDR1 DFQATT, CDR2 SNEGSKA (reference sequence). Trimming took off 7 bases at V and 1 base at J, with 7 bases between the two ends. CDR3 region: CSEEINYGYTF. As DNA, the CDR3 is TGCAGTGAAGAGATTAACTATGGCTACACCTTC.

The chain couples TRBV25-1 to TRBJ2-2; TRBD2 might be the D (5 bases). Germline CDR1 is MGHDK and CDR2 is SYGVNS. The CDR3 consists of 13 residues. Trimming shortened V by 6 bases and J by 0 bases, and 5 bases separated the two germline ends. CDR3 nucleotide sequence: TGTGCCAGCAGCGGGGCGAACACCGGGGAGCTGTTTTTT. Its protein product is CASSGANTGELFF.

This chain uses TRBV5-1 with TRBJ2-5; D uncertain. Germline CDR1 and CDR2: SGHRS and YFSETQ. This CDR3 spans 13 amino acids. V was shortened by 1 base and J by 4 bases, with 8 bases between the two germline ends. DNA for the CDR3: TGCGCCAGCAGCTTGAACAGTAGAGAGACCCAGTACTTC. This codes for CASSLNSRETQYF.

V and J are TRBV6-5 and TRBJ1-2, with a weak D call TRBD1 (6 bases). V gave up 9 bases and J gave up 5 bases, with 22 bases separating them. CDR1 and CDR2 (germline): MNHEY, SVGAGI. This CDR3 region has 15 residues. CDR3 DNA sequence: TGTGCCAGTCGTCGGGACAACTCTTTTGGGTATGGCTACACCTTC. Its protein is CASRRDNSFGYGYTF.

As concerns this clone: Since no conserved phenylalanine or tryptophan closes the CDR3, a read error is the likely cause. The J gene is TRBJ1-1, the V gene TRBV11-2; D is ambiguous. This CDR3 comprises 13 residues. V was cut by 5 bases and J by 0 bases, with 7 bases left in between. From germline, CDR1 is SGHAT and CDR2 FQNNGV. CDR3 protein: CASSVGMNTEAFL. In DNA, the CDR3 is TGTGCCAGCAGCGTCGGGATGAACACTGAAGCTTTCCTT.

This rearrangement joins TRBV9 to TRBJ2-4, with unresolved D. This CDR3 is 14 amino acids long. Germline values: CDR1 SGDLS, CDR2 YYNGEE. With 2 bases removed from V and 1 base from J, the gap between germline ends came to 7 bases. CDR3 protein: CASSVHSAKNIQYF. CDR3 DNA: TGTGCCAGCAGCGTCCACAGTGCCAAAAACATTCAGTACTTC.

The rearrangement joins TRBV4-1 to TRBJ2-7; 7 bases line up with TRBD2. Looked up from germline, CDR1 is MGHRA and CDR2 is YSYEKL. The CDR3 runs 17 residues. The V gene end was trimmed by 0 bases and the J gene end by 0 bases; junction bases not matched to a gene: 8. The CDR3 loop is CASSQDPAGERSYEQYF. CDR3 nucleotides: TGCGCCAGCAGCCAAGATCCGGCGGGGGAACGCTCCTACGAGCAGTACTTC.

CDR3 nucleotide sequence: TGTGCCAGCAGCTTAGGGGGGGCCGGCAATGAGCAGTTCTTC. It is translated as CASSLGGAGNEQFF. The chain uses TRBV5-4 and TRBJ2-1, with D possibly matching TRBD2 (7 bases). The germline V gene encodes CDR1 SGHNT and CDR2 YYREEE (reference sequence). Trimming pared 2 bases from V and 6 bases from J, leaving 12 bases between. This CDR3 comprises 14 residues.

The chain carries TRBV19 and TRBJ2-7, with D possibly matching TRBD2 (5 bases). Trimming took 5 bases from V and 3 from J, leaving 17 bases between them. The CDR3 has 15 amino acids. Per germline, CDR1 LNHDA and CDR2 SQIVND (reference sequence). CDR3 sequence (DNA): TGTGCCAGTAGTTCATCGGACTGGCGAGGCTACGAGCAGTACTTC. Translating gives CASSSSDWRGYEQYF.

V and J are TRBV28 and TRBJ1-1; TRBD1 aligns across 7 bases. J was trimmed by 7 bases and V by 1 base; bases with no gene match: 9. In germline, CDR1 is MDHEN, CDR2 SYDVKM. The length of the CDR3 is 15 residues. In DNA form, the CDR3 reads TGTGCCAGCAGTTTATCGGTCAGGGGGGCGAGTGAAGCTTTCTTT. This codes for CASSLSVRGASEAFF. The full variable domain, completed using reference TRBV28 and TRBJ1-1, is DVKVTQSSRYLVKRTGEKVFLECVQDMDHENMFWYRQDPGLGLRLIYFSYDVKMKEKGDIPEGYSVSREKKERFSLILESASTNQTSMYLCASSLSVRGASEAFFGQGTRLTVV.

V is TRBV29-1 and J is TRBJ2-5; 9 bases agree with TRBD1. The ends lost 8 bases at V and 5 bases at J; junction bases unmatched: 9. CDR1 is SQVTM, CDR2 ANQGSEA, per germline. CDR3 length equals 13 residues. Here the CDR3 reads CSPYRGRRETQYF. CDR3 sequence (DNA): TGCAGCCCCTACAGGGGGCGCAGGGAGACCCAGTACTTC. Supplemented by reference TRBV29-1 and TRBJ2-5, the full variable domain reads SAVISQKPSRDICQRGTSLTIQCQVDSQVTMMFWYRQQPGQSLTLIATANQGSEATYESGFVIDKFPISRPNLTFSTLTVSNMSPEDSSIYLCSPYRGRRETQYFGPGTRLLVL.

V is TRBV28 and J is TRBJ1-1; D not resolved. Per the germline V gene, CDR1 is MDHEN and CDR2 is SYDVKM. Trimming stripped 3 bases from V and 11 bases from J, with 13 bases between. The CDR3 covers 12 residues. CDR3 DNA sequence: TGTGCCAGCAGTTTGGGAGGACGGATGGCTTTCTTT. It translates to CASSLGGRMAFF.

V usage is TRBV28 and J usage is TRBJ1-2; no firm D call. Germline V CDR1 and CDR2: MDHEN, SYDVKM. The CDR3 is made up of 15 amino acids. The V end was cut by 6 bases, the J end by 4 bases, with 18 bases between. CDR3 bases: TGTGCCAGCAGAAAACTTCTGGGTGCAGGCTATGGCTACACCTTC. As protein: CASRKLLGAGYGYTF.

V gene TRBV29-1 combines with J gene TRBJ2-7; D is unresolved. Trimming shortened V by 4 bases and J by 0 bases, and 7 bases separated the two germline ends. Germline CDR1 is SQVTM and CDR2 is ANQGSEA. CDR3 length equals 12 residues. The CDR3 DNA is TGCAGCGTTGTTTTCAACTCCTACGAGCAGTACTTC. It is translated as CSVVFNSYEQYF.

On this clone: The sample contains more than one DNA sequence encoding this CDR3. The CDR3 region is CASSLGLYTGELFF. The CDR3, as DNA: TGTGCCAGCAGTTTGGGGCTCTACACCGGGGAGCTGTTTTTT. The chain is built from TRBV28 and TRBJ2-2, with a possible D match to TRBD1 (5 bases). This CDR3 spans 14 amino acids. V was trimmed by 3 bases and J by 3 bases, leaving 8 bases between them. The germline CDR1 and CDR2 sequences are MDHEN and SYDVKM.

The rearrangement links TRBV13 to TRBJ2-1; 7 nucleotides align to TRBD1. The ends lost 5 bases at V and 5 bases at J; junction bases unmatched: 12. This CDR3 contains 16 residues. Germline CDR1 reads PRHDT; CDR2 reads FYEKMQ (reference sequence). CDR3 in DNA: TGTGCCAGCAGCAGAACTGCCGGGACAGCAAACAATGAGCAGTTCTTC. This gives the protein CASSRTAGTANNEQFF.